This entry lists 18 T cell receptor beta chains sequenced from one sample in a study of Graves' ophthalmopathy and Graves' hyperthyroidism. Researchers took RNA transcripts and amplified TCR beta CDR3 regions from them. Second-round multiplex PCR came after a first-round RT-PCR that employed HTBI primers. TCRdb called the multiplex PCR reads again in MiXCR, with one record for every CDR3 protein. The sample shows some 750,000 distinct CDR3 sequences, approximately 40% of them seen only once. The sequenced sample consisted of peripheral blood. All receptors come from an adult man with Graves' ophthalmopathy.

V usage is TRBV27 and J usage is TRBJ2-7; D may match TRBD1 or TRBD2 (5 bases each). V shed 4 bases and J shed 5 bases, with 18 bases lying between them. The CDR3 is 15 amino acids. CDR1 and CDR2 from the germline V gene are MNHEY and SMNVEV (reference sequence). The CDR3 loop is CASSSPGRYVHEQYF. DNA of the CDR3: TGTGCCAGCAGTTCTCCGGGACGATATGTCCACGAGCAGTACTTC.

DNA for the CDR3: TGCAGCGTTCGGGAAACAGATACGCAGCATTTT. Protein: CSVRETDTQHF. The genes are TRBV29-1 and TRBJ2-3; no reliable D call. With the DNA end fitting TRBJ1-5 better, the J assignment may be wrong. Germline V gene sequence: CDR1 SQVTM, CDR2 ANQGSEA. The CDR3 has 11 amino acids.

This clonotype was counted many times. The CDR3 is CASSWGQSYEQYF. The CDR3 bases are TGTGCCAGCAGCTGGGGGCAGTCCTACGAGCAGTACTTC. V gene TRBV7-2 combines with J gene TRBJ2-7, with a tentative D call TRBD1 (6 bases). Trimming cost V 4 bases and J 1 base, with 8 bases left between them. Germline assignment: CDR1 SGHTA and CDR2 FQGNSA. This CDR3 contains 13 residues.

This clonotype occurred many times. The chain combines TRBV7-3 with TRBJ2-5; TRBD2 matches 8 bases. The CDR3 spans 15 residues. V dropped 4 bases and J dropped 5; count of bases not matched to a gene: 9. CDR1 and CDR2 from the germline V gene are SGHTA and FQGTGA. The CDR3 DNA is TGTGCCAGCAGCTGGTCCGGGACTAGTACCGAGACCCAGTACTTC. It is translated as CASSWSGTSTETQYF. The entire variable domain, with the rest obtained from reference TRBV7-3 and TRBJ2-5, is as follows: GAGVSQTPSNKVTEKGKYVELRCDPISGHTALYWYRQSLGQGPEFLIYFQGTGAADDSGLPNDRFFAVRPEGSVSTLKIQRTERGDSAVYLCASSWSGTSTETQYFGPGTRLLVL.

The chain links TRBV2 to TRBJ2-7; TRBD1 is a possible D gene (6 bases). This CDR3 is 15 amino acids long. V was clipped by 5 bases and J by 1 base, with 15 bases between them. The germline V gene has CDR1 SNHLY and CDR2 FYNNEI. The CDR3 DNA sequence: TGTGCCAGCAGTTGGGGACAATCCCCTTCCTACGAGCAGTACTTC. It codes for CASSWGQSPSYEQYF.

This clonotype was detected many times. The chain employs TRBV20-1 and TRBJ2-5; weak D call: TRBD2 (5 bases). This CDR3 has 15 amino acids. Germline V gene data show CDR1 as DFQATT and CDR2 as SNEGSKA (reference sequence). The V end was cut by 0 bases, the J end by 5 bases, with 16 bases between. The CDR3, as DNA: TGCAGTGCTAGAGATGCCGGGATACCACGGGAGACCCAGTACTTC. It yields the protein CSARDAGIPRETQYF.

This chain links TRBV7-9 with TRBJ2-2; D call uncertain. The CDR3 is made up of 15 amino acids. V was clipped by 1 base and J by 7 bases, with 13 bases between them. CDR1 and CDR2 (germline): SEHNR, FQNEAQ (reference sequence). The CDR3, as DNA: TGTGCCAGCAGCTTAGGTCCGGGTAAACTCGGGGAGCTGTTTTTT. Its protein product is CASSLGPGKLGELFF.

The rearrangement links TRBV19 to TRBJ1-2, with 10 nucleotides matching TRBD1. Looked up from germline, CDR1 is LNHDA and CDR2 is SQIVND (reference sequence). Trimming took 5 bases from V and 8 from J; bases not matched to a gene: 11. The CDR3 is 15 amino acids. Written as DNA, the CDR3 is TGTGCCAGTAGTTGGGCAAGACAGGGGGCTCGGGGCTACACCTTC. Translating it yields CASSWARQGARGYTF.

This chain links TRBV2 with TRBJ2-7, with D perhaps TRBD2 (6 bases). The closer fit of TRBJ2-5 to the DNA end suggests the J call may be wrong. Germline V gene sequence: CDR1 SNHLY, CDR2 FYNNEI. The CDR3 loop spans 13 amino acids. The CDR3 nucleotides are TGTGCCGCTCCCCGGGACTACCAAGAGACCCAGTACTTC. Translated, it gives CAAPRDYQETQYF.

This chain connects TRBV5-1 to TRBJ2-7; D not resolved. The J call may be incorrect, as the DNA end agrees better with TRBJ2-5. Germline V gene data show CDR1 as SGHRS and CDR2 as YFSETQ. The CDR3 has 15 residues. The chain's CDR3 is CASSLSFRAAETQYF. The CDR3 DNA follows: TGCGCCAGCAGCTTGTCATTTCGTGCGGCGGAGACCCAGTACTTC.

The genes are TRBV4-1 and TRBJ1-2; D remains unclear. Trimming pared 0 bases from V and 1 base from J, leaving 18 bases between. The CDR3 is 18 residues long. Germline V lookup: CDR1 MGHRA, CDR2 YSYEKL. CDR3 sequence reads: CASSQDIPGSQFNYGYTF. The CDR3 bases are TGCGCCAGCAGCCAAGATATACCGGGGAGCCAATTTAACTATGGCTACACCTTC.

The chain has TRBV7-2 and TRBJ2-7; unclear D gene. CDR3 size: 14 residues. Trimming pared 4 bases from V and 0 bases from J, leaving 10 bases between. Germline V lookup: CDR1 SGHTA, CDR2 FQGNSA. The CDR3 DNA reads TGTGCCAGCAGCTCATCCTATGACTCCTACGAGCAGTACTTC. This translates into CASSSSYDSYEQYF. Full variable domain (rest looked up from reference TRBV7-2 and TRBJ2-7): GAGVSQSPSNKVTEKGKDVELRCDPISGHTALYWYRQSLGQGLEFLIYFQGNSAPDKSGLPSDRFSAERTGGSVSTLTIQRTQQEDSAVYLCASSSSYDSYEQYFGPGTRLTVT.

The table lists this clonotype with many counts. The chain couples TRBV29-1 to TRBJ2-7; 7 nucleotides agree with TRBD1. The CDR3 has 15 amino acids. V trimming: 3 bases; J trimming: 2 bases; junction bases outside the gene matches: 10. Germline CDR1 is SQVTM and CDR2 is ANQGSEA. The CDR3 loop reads CSVDPWGTETYEQYF. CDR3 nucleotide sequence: TGCAGCGTTGATCCCTGGGGGACAGAAACCTACGAGCAGTACTTC.

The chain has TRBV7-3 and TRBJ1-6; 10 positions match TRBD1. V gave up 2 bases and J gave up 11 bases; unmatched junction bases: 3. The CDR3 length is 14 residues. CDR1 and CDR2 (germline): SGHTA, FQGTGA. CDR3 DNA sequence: TGTGCCAGCAGCTTAGGGACAGGGGAAACACCCCTCCACTTT. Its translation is CASSLGTGETPLHF.

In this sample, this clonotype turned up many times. The CDR3 region has the DNA TGTGCCAGCAGCTTAGCGGATCAGCCCCAGCATTTT. Translating it yields CASSLADQPQHF. The chain employs TRBV7-9 and TRBJ1-5; the D is unclear. This CDR3 has 12 residues. Germline CDR1 SEHNR, CDR2 FQNEAQ (reference sequence). V lost 0 bases to trimming and J lost 5 bases, with 2 bases between them.

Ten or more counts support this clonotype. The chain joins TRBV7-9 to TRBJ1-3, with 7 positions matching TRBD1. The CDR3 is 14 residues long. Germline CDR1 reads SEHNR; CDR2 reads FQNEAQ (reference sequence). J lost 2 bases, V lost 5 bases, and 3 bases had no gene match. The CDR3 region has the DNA TGTGCCAGCAGCCAAACAGGGGCTGGAAACACCATATATTTT. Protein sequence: CASSQTGAGNTIYF.

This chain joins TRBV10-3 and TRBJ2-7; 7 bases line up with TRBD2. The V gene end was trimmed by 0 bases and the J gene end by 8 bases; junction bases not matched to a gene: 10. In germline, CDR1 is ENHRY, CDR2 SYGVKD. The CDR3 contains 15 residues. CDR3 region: CAISESTGREPQQYF. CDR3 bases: TGTGCCATCAGTGAGTCGACGGGGCGGGAGCCCCAGCAGTACTTC.

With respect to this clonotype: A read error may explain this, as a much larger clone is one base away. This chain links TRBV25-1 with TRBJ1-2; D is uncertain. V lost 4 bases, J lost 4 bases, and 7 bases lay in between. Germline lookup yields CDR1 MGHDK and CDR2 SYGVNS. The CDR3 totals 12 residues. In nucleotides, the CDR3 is TGTGCCAGCAGTGGTGCGTTCTATGGCTACACCTTC. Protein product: CASSGAFYGYTF.